This T cell receptor beta chain was sequenced in a study of T cells in women clearing cervical HPV infection. About the study: No precancer developed; the control's incident HPV16 infection cleared within 12 months.

TCR beta CDR3 amplified by multiplex PCR from roughly 1,100 ng genomic DNA. The data were produced by immunoSEQ multiplex PCR, yet TCRdb's version contains in-frame clones alone and is incomplete. This table holds around 31,000 clones. The sample was blood buffy coat. The sequence came from a woman between 18 and 69 years old with a cervical HPV16 infection that either progressed to CIN3+ or cleared (not recorded which).

The covered CDR3 bases are TGTGCCAGTACCACTAGCGGGGGCCAATACAATGAG. It codes for CASTTSGGQYNE. The full-length CDR3 reads as CASTTSGGQYNEQFF. J is TRBJ2-1 and V is TRBV19, with 11 bases identical to TRBD2. The DNA ends 3 residues before the CDR3 does, and the rest of the CDR3 is filled in from the germline J gene. Trimming at V came to 7 bases and at J to 4 bases, leaving 6 bases not matched to a gene. The germline gives CDR1 LNHDA, CDR2 SQIVND (reference sequence). The CDR3 has 15 residues.